These 14 T cell receptor beta chains originate from one sample sequenced in a study of cytomegalovirus exposure and HLA in healthy donors. Primers: 60 Vbeta forward and 13 Jbeta reverse. Assay: immunoSEQ multiplex PCR; the TCRdb copy retains only in-frame clones and omits some. This sample's table has 40,000 or so clones. Specimen: PBMCs. These receptor sequences come from a young woman in good health and CMV-seropositive.

The gene calls are TRBV29-1 and TRBJ1-2, with 10 bases that match TRBD1. The junction had 2 bases not matched to a gene; V was cut back by 3 bases and J by 4 bases. Germline CDR1 is SQVTM and CDR2 is ANQGSEA. The CDR3 has 13 residues. CDR3 bases: TGCAGCGTTGACCGGGACAGGGGCTATGGCTACACCTTC. Protein product: CSVDRDRGYGYTF.

The V call is TRBV11-3, the J call TRBJ2-3, with TRBD2 identical over 7 bases. Germline V gives CDR1 SGHNT, CDR2 YENEEA. The CDR3 runs to 12 residues. Germline trimming cut 4 bases from V and 5 bases from J; bases unmatched to any gene: 0. The CDR3 is CASSWGGDTQYF. The CDR3 DNA is TGTGCCAGCAGCTGGGGGGGAGATACGCAGTATTTT.

This rearrangement joins TRBV10-2 to TRBJ1-2; 9 bases fit TRBD1. V was clipped by 6 bases and J by 6 bases; unmatched bases: 5. This CDR3 comprises 13 residues. The V gene's germline CDR1 is WSHSY and CDR2 SAAADI. DNA of the CDR3: TGCGCCAGCAGAAAGGACAGGGGCCATGGCTACACCTTC. Amino acids: CASRKDRGHGYTF.

The chain combines TRBV2 with TRBJ1-6, with D possibly TRBD1 on 5 matching bases. The CDR3 loop spans 14 amino acids. V was cut by 2 bases and J by 7 bases, with 9 bases left in between. CDR1 SNHLY and CDR2 FYNNEI come from the germline V gene. For the CDR3, the DNA is TGTGCCAGCAGTGAAATGGGGGGGAATTCACCCCTCCACTTT. It is translated as CASSEMGGNSPLHF.

V and J are TRBV2 and TRBJ2-7; maybe TRBD1 (7 bases). The V end was cut by 8 bases, the J end by 5 bases, with 25 bases between. Germline CDR1 SNHLY, CDR2 FYNNEI. CDR3 length equals 16 residues. The CDR3 DNA sequence: TGTGCCAGCTCCAGGACAGGAGCAGGGGAGGACGACGAGCAGTACTTC. Its protein product is CASSRTGAGEDDEQYF.

The V call is TRBV2, the J call TRBJ1-5; perhaps TRBD1 as D (6 bases). Germline V gene data show CDR1 as SNHLY and CDR2 as FYNNEI. V lost 11 bases, J lost 15 bases, and 20 bases lay in between. CDR3 length: 11 amino acids. For the CDR3, the DNA is TGTGCCGCGGGAGGGGACACTAGCCGGCATTTT. Its protein is CAAGGDTSRHF. The entire variable domain, with the rest obtained from reference TRBV2 and TRBJ1-5, is as follows: EPEVTQTPSHQVTQMGQEVILRCVPISNHLYFYWYRQILGQKVEFLVSFYNNEISEKSEIFDDQFSVERPDGSNFTLKIRSTKLEDSAMYFCAAGGDTSRHFGDGTRLSIL.

The V gene is TRBV2, the J gene TRBJ2-7; no reliable D call. The CDR3 sequence is 13 residues long. Germline CDR1 is SNHLY and CDR2 is FYNNEI. Trimming pared 6 bases from V and 3 bases from J, leaving 12 bases between. The DNA for the CDR3 is TGTGCCAGCAGACCTCTTCCTAACTACGAGCAGTACTTC. Residues: CASRPLPNYEQYF.

This chain uses TRBV2 with TRBJ2-5; no definite D call. V lost 6 bases to trimming and J lost 1 base, with 9 bases between them. This CDR3 has 13 residues. Per the germline V gene, CDR1 is SNHLY and CDR2 is FYNNEI. CDR3 nucleotides: TGTGCCAGCAGGAGGCTGATCCAAGAGACCCAGTACTTC. Translating it yields CASRRLIQETQYF. The variable domain in full, with the rest retrieved from reference TRBV2 and TRBJ2-5, is EPEVTQTPSHQVTQMGQEVILRCVPISNHLYFYWYRQILGQKVEFLVSFYNNEISEKSEIFDDQFSVERPDGSNFTLKIRSTKLEDSAMYFCASRRLIQETQYFGPGTRLLVL.

The V and J genes are TRBV6-8 and TRBJ2-2; TRBD1 agrees at 7 bases. Germline CDR1 reads MNHGY; CDR2 reads SAAAGT. The CDR3 covers 20 residues. After removal of 6 bases from V and 1 base from J, the junction contained 20 bases not matched to a gene. The CDR3 nucleotides are TGTGCCAGCAGATATTGGGTTCGGTCCCCGGGACAGAAGAACACCGGGGAGCTGTTTTTT. It encodes CASRYWVRSPGQKNTGELFF.

The gene calls are TRBV19 and TRBJ2-7; D ambiguous. Per the germline V gene, CDR1 is LNHDA and CDR2 is SQIVND (reference sequence). This CDR3 comprises 14 residues. The V gene lost 3 bases and the J gene lost 3 bases, with 12 bases spanning the gap. For the CDR3, the DNA is TGTGCCAGTAGTATTGGCGGCGTCCTCTACGAGCAGTACTTC. Translating gives CASSIGGVLYEQYF.

The rearrangement joins TRBV5-1 to TRBJ2-6; D might be TRBD1 (6 bases). From germline, CDR1 is SGHRS and CDR2 YFSETQ. The CDR3 consists of 15 residues. Trimming removed 3 bases at V and 0 bases at J, with 7 bases between. CDR3 region: CASSWTASGANVLTF. CDR3 coding DNA: TGCGCCAGCAGCTGGACAGCCTCTGGGGCCAACGTCCTGACTTTC.

The J gene is TRBJ2-7, the V gene TRBV2, with TRBD1 identical over 7 bases. The CDR3 contains 12 residues. V was pared by 8 bases and J by 0 bases, with 1 base of the junction left unmatched. Germline CDR1 is SNHLY and CDR2 is FYNNEI. This CDR3 is CASRQGSYEQYF. As DNA, the CDR3 is TGTGCCAGCCGACAGGGCTCCTACGAGCAGTACTTC.

The gene calls are TRBV4-2 and TRBJ2-3; 10 bases match TRBD2. In germline, CDR1 is LGHNA, CDR2 YNFKEQ. V lost 5 bases and J lost 11; bases outside the gene matches: 16. CDR3 length: 16 amino acids. Here the CDR3 DNA reads TGTGCCAGCAGCTCCGAGAGCGGGGGGGCGAGGCCCAGGCAGTATTTT. It codes for CASSSESGGARPRQYF.

This chain uses TRBV19 with TRBJ1-2; TRBD1 agrees at 11 bases. J was trimmed by 7 bases and V by 4 bases; bases with no gene match: 14. This CDR3 has 17 residues. In germline, CDR1 is LNHDA, CDR2 SQIVND (reference sequence). Here the CDR3 reads CASSTPWDRGLVGGYTF. In DNA, the CDR3 is TGTGCCAGTAGTACCCCATGGGACAGGGGGTTGGTTGGTGGCTACACCTTC.